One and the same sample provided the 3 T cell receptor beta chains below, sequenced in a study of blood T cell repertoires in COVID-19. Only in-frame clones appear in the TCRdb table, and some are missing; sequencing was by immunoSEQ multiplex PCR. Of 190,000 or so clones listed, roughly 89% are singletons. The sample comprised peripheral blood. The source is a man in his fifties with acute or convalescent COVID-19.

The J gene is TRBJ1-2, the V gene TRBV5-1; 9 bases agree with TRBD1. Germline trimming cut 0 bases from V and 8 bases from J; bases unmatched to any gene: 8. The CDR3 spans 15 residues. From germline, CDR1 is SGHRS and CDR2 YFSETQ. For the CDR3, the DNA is TGCGCCAGCAGCTTGGGGGGACAGGGTGGTCGAGGCTACACCTTC. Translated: CASSLGGQGGRGYTF. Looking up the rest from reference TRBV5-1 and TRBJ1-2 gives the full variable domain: KAGVTQTPRYLIKTRGQQVTLSCSPISGHRSVSWYQQTPGQGLQFLFEYFSETQRNKGNFPGRFSGRQFSNSRSEMNVSTLELGDSALYLCASSLGGQGGRGYTFGSGTRLTVV.

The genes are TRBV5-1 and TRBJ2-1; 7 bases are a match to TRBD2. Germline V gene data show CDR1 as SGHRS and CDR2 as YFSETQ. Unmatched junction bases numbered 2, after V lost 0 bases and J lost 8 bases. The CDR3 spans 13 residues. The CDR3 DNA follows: TGCGCCAGCAGCTTGGGGGCGGGGGATGAGCAGTTCTTC. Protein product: CASSLGAGDEQFF.

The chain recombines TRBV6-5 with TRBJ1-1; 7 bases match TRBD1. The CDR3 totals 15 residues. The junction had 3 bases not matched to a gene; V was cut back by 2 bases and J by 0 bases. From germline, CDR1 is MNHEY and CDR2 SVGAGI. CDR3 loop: CASSYQTGLNTEAFF. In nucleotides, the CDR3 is TGTGCCAGCAGTTACCAGACAGGGTTGAACACTGAAGCTTTCTTT.